This T cell receptor (beta chain) was identified in a study of human T cells and chemical hapten exposure. Study-wide context: Across samples, TCR yields varied, mostly owing to small differences in pooled library volumes.

Extraction of total RNA was performed on unfractionated whole blood. Germline-derived CDR1 and CDR2 are MNHNS and SASEGT. Between the trimmed V and J ends, which lost 2 bases and 0 bases, there was a span of 11 bases. The CDR3 has 16 residues. This clonotype was seen a handful of times. Its target is unknown. Study outcomes and limitations: TCRs above 1 in 1000 frequency stayed constant with DPC sensitization.

The study's library attached unique molecular identifiers to single cDNA molecules. Authors' data handling: Samples held a median of roughly 100,000 TCRs, range roughly 20,000–700,000. Via MiXCR, TCRdb re-called the 5' RACE reads, giving one row per CDR3 protein. The V and J calls were determined by TCRdb, not by the authors. Of about 81,000 distinct CDR3 sequences in the sample, 6.5% to 8.5% were seen once. The chain employs TRBV6-1 and TRBJ1-3; D is uncertain. The sequence was collected from a male donor in good health. The CDR3, as DNA: TGTGCCAGCAGTGAACCGGGGAAAGGCTCTGGAAACACCATATATTTT. As protein: CASSEPGKGSGNTIYF.